A single sample gave rise to the 18 T cell receptor beta chains below, sequenced in a study of early T cells in non-severe SARS-CoV-2 infection. TCRdb re-called the 5' RACE reads with MiXCR, one entry per CDR3 protein. Of around 40,000 distinct CDR3 sequences detected, 4.5% to 7.5% appear once; the ten largest clones hold around 4.8%. The sequenced sample consisted of whole blood. These receptors were collected from an adult who was a healthcare worker with PCR-confirmed SARS-CoV-2 infection or an uninfected control (not recorded which).

This clonotype was recorded many times. This sequence joins TRBV6-1 and TRBJ1-2; TRBD1 agrees at 8 bases. Trimming removed 1 base from V and 6 bases from J; junction bases left unmatched: 7. Germline CDR1 and CDR2: MNHNS and SASEGT. The CDR3 extends over 15 amino acids. CDR3 sequence (DNA): TGTGCCAGCAGTGAAGATGCAGGGGGCGCAGATGGCTACACCTTC. The encoded protein is CASSEDAGGADGYTF.

This clonotype has ten or more counts. The gene calls are TRBV6-5 and TRBJ2-3, with 8 bases fitting TRBD1. CDR1 and CDR2 (germline): MNHEY, SVGAGI. J was trimmed by 3 bases and V by 0 bases; bases with no gene match: 8. The CDR3 loop spans 17 amino acids. CDR3: CASSYSFVHRGTDTQYF. The DNA of the CDR3 is TGTGCCAGCAGTTACTCGTTCGTGCACAGGGGGACAGATACGCAGTATTTT.

This clonotype showed up many times. The chain recombines TRBV10-3 with TRBJ2-2; TRBD2 matches at 10 bases. V lost 5 bases to trimming and J lost 5 bases; unmatched junction nucleotides: 11. This CDR3 spans 17 amino acids. Germline CDR1 reads ENHRY; CDR2 reads SYGVKD. The CDR3 protein is CAISPHLAGDQTGELFF. DNA for the CDR3: TGTGCCATCAGTCCACACCTAGCGGGAGACCAAACCGGGGAGCTGTTTTTT.

The chain combines TRBV3-1 with TRBJ2-1; D not resolved. The CDR3 is made up of 16 amino acids. V lost 1 base and J lost 4, with 14 bases in between. Germline CDR1 is LGHDT and CDR2 is YNNKEL (reference sequence). The CDR3 DNA reads as TGTGCCAGCAGCCAAGGCCGCTTGGATTGGTACAATGAGCAGTTCTTC. This codes for CASSQGRLDWYNEQFF.

The rearrangement uses TRBV24-1 and TRBJ2-1, with D unresolved. The CDR3 spans 14 residues. Germline lookup yields CDR1 KGHDR and CDR2 SFDVKD. Trimming took 6 bases from V and 4 from J, leaving 12 bases between them. The CDR3 protein is CATSYSDGYNEQFF. Written as DNA, the CDR3 is TGTGCCACCAGTTACTCGGACGGATACAATGAGCAGTTCTTC.

The sample holds a few counts of this clonotype. The rearrangement links TRBV25-1 to TRBJ1-5; D ambiguous. The V gene lost 3 bases and the J gene lost 3 bases, with 9 bases spanning the gap. The germline CDR1 and CDR2 sequences are MGHDK and SYGVNS. This CDR3 has 14 residues. The CDR3 is CASSEAGPNQPQHF. The CDR3 DNA reads as TGTGCCAGCAGTGAGGCCGGGCCCAATCAGCCCCAGCATTTT. The entire variable domain, with the rest obtained from reference TRBV25-1 and TRBJ1-5, is as follows: EADIYQTPRYLVIGTGKKITLECSQTMGHDKMYWYQQDPGMELHLIHYSYGVNSTEKGDLSSESTVSRIRTEHFPLTLESARPSHTSQYLCASSEAGPNQPQHFGDGTRLSIL.

This clonotype showed up many times. The CDR3 is CAIATQGEGYTF. CDR3 nucleotide sequence: TGTGCCATCGCTACCCAGGGGGAGGGCTACACCTTC. The rearrangement joins TRBV10-3 to TRBJ1-2; TRBD1 aligns across 7 bases. In germline, CDR1 is ENHRY, CDR2 SYGVKD. CDR3 size: 12 residues. The junction had 8 bases not matched to a gene; V was cut back by 8 bases and J by 8 bases.

This clonotype was found many times. The rearrangement links TRBV5-6 to TRBJ1-3; D is uncertain. Trimming took 3 bases from V and 4 from J, leaving 11 bases between them. From germline, CDR1 is SGHDT and CDR2 YYEEEE. This CDR3 has 14 amino acids. Here the CDR3 reads CASSSWDTGNTIYF. The DNA for the CDR3 is TGTGCCAGCAGCTCGTGGGATACGGGAAACACCATATATTTT.

The V call is TRBV5-1, the J call TRBJ2-2; no clear D gene. This CDR3 comprises 14 residues. The germline CDR1 and CDR2 sequences are SGHRS and YFSETQ. V was clipped by 3 bases and J by 1 base, with 7 bases between them. The CDR3 DNA reads as TGCGCCAGCAGCTCGTTTGAGAACACCGGGGAGCTGTTTTTT. Amino acid sequence: CASSSFENTGELFF.

This clonotype was seen more than once but under ten times. The chain combines TRBV28 with TRBJ2-2; the D call may be TRBD1 or TRBD2 (6 bases each). CDR1 is MDHEN and CDR2 is SYDVKM in the germline V gene. The CDR3 covers 16 residues. The germline V and J ends were trimmed by 6 bases and 0 bases, with 14 bases remaining between them. In nucleotides, the CDR3 is TGTGCCAGCAGGGGATATGGGGGGCCGAACACCGGGGAGCTGTTTTTT. Its translation: CASRGYGGPNTGELFF.

This clonotype occurred many times. This chain connects TRBV15 to TRBJ2-3; TRBD2 is a possible D gene (6 bases). This CDR3 spans 17 amino acids. With 0 bases removed from V and 3 bases from J, the gap between germline ends came to 16 bases. Germline V gene lookup returns CDR1 LNHNV and CDR2 YYDKDF (reference sequence). The CDR3 DNA is TGTGCCACCAGCAGAGACGGCAGGGAAGGAGGGACAGATACGCAGTATTTT. Encoded protein: CATSRDGREGGTDTQYF.

The V gene is TRBV7-8, the J gene TRBJ2-3; D tentatively reads TRBD1 or TRBD2 (5 bases each). CDR1 and CDR2 from the germline V gene are SGHVS and FQNEAQ. The germline V and J ends were trimmed by 4 bases and 3 bases, with 17 bases remaining between them. CDR3 length equals 16 residues. The CDR3 region is CASSWDRASRTDTQYF. For the CDR3, the DNA is TGTGCCAGCAGCTGGGACCGGGCCTCAAGGACAGATACGCAGTATTTT.

This clonotype was observed many times. J is TRBJ2-1 and V is TRBV20-1, with TRBD2 matching 8 bases. CDR1 DFQATT and CDR2 SNEGSKA come from the germline V gene (reference sequence). The ends lost 0 bases at V and 5 bases at J; junction bases unmatched: 9. CDR3 size: 16 residues. CDR3 nucleotides: TGCAGTGCTAGAGAAGAACTAGCGGCCGGCGACAATGAGCAGTTCTTC. Protein product: CSAREELAAGDNEQFF.

There are a few counts of this clonotype. This chain connects TRBV24-1 to TRBJ2-3, with 8 bases that match TRBD2. The CDR3 runs to 14 residues. V dropped 8 bases and J dropped 0; count of bases not matched to a gene: 3. CDR1 and CDR2 (germline): KGHDR, SFDVKD. The chain's CDR3 is CATKSGRSTDTQYF. Here the CDR3 DNA reads TGTGCCACCAAGAGCGGGAGAAGCACAGATACGCAGTATTTT.

This clonotype was detected ten times or more. The chain couples TRBV10-1 to TRBJ2-1; D gene uncertain. This CDR3 spans 12 amino acids. Deletions cut 6 bases from V and 8 bases from J, with 11 bases between. In germline, CDR1 is WNHNN, CDR2 SYGVQD (reference sequence). Here the CDR3 DNA reads TGCGCCAGCAGCTCCTATTGGGATGAGCAGTTCTTC. Translated, it gives CASSSYWDEQFF.

The V gene is TRBV30, the J gene TRBJ2-3; 7 nucleotides match TRBD1. The length of the CDR3 is 15 residues. J lost 2 bases, V lost 0 bases, and 5 bases had no gene match. CDR1 GTSNPN and CDR2 SVGIG come from the germline V gene (reference sequence). The CDR3 DNA sequence: TGTGCCTGGAGTGTACGGACAGGCTACACAGATACGCAGTATTTT. Protein: CAWSVRTGYTDTQYF.

This clonotype turned up a few times. V usage is TRBV20-1 and J usage is TRBJ2-7; 10 bases fit TRBD2. This CDR3 is 13 amino acids long. The germline CDR1 and CDR2 sequences are DFQATT and SNEGSKA (reference sequence). Trimming cost V 3 bases and J 3 bases; bases outside gene matches: 2. The chain's CDR3 is CSARGTSDYEQYF. In DNA form, the CDR3 reads TGCAGTGCTAGGGGGACTAGCGACTACGAGCAGTACTTC.

This clonotype has just a few counts. The rearrangement joins TRBV11-2 to TRBJ2-3, with no clear D. The germline gives CDR1 SGHAT, CDR2 FQNNGV. This CDR3 has 15 residues. Trimming left V 0 bases short and J 2 bases short, with 9 bases between. In DNA form, the CDR3 reads TGTGCCAGCAGCTTAGATGGCGGATTCACAGATACGCAGTATTTT. As protein: CASSLDGGFTDTQYF.